What follows are 18 T cell receptor beta chains derived from one specimen sequenced in a study of blood T cell repertoires in COVID-19 (dated by TCRdb to about 2020). Libraries were prepared through the immunoSEQ multiplex PCR assay. What TCRdb holds here is the immuneACCESS table cut down to in-frame rearrangements. Part of the clones is not present; checked against another copy, under half of the missing clones reflect an unresolved V gene, and the others are unexplained. Present in this sample are under 300,000 clones, approximately 85% of which were seen just once. The leading ten clones occupy 8% to 13% of the sample. The sequencing sample was made of peripheral blood. These receptor sequences come from a woman in her 70s with acute or convalescent COVID-19.

V is TRBV18 and J is TRBJ2-5; 12 positions agree with TRBD2. From germline, CDR1 is KGHSH and CDR2 LQKENI. Germline trimming cut 3 bases from V and 5 bases from J; bases unmatched to any gene: 13. The CDR3 is 18 residues long. The CDR3 DNA reads as TGTGCCAGCTCACCCCCGACCTTGACTAGCGGGGGACGGGAGACCCAGTACTTC. Residues: CASSPPTLTSGGRETQYF.

The CDR3 loop is CASSPTQGPEQFF. The CDR3 bases are TGTGCCAGCAGCCCGACCCAGGGTCCCGAGCAGTTCTTC. V gene TRBV11-1 combines with J gene TRBJ2-1; TRBD1 might be the D (5 bases). Trimming shortened V by 5 bases and J by 10 bases, and 15 bases separated the two germline ends. This CDR3 comprises 13 residues. Per the germline V gene, CDR1 is SGHAT and CDR2 is FQDESV (reference sequence).

The rearrangement uses TRBV2 and TRBJ1-1; 10 bases are shared with TRBD1. This CDR3 spans 14 amino acids. Germline V gene lookup returns CDR1 SNHLY and CDR2 FYNNEI. The trim removed 5 bases at V and 1 base at J, leaving 1 base unmatched. The chain's CDR3 is CASSRQGANTEAFF. CDR3 nucleotides: TGTGCCAGCAGTCGACAGGGGGCGAACACTGAAGCTTTCTTT.

This CDR3 is CASSRTVTGYTF. In DNA form, the CDR3 reads TGTGCCAGCAGTCGGACAGTAACCGGCTACACCTTC. This chain joins TRBV12-3 or TRBV12-4 and TRBJ1-2; perhaps TRBD1 as D (6 bases). CDR3 length: 12 residues. Trimming shortened V by 5 bases and J by 8 bases, and 12 bases separated the two germline ends.

V usage is TRBV18 and J usage is TRBJ1-1; possibly TRBD1 for D (6 bases). Germline CDR1 is KGHSH and CDR2 is LQKENI. Between the trimmed V and J ends, which lost 3 bases and 7 bases, there was a span of 15 bases. This CDR3 has 14 amino acids. The chain's CDR3 is CASSPKTGAHEAFF. CDR3 DNA sequence: TGTGCCAGCTCACCGAAGACAGGAGCACATGAAGCTTTCTTT.

The rearrangement links TRBV10-3 to TRBJ2-7, with D possibly being TRBD1 (6 bases). Trimming shortened V by 6 bases and J by 3 bases, and 15 bases separated the two germline ends. The CDR3 has 14 residues. The germline CDR1 and CDR2 sequences are ENHRY and SYGVKD. CDR3 residues: CAIRVQGFSYEQYF. Here the CDR3 DNA reads TGTGCCATCAGGGTACAGGGTTTCAGCTACGAGCAGTACTTC.

The sample holds one count of this clone. This chain joins TRBV4-2 and TRBJ2-7; TRBD1 might be the D (7 bases). The CDR3 is 16 amino acids. V gave up 0 bases and J gave up 2 bases, with 14 bases separating them. From germline, CDR1 is LGHNA and CDR2 YNFKEQ. This CDR3 is CASSQEPRGAAYEQYF. DNA for the CDR3: TGTGCCAGCAGCCAAGAGCCCAGGGGGGCCGCCTACGAGCAGTACTTC.

The chain links TRBV5-5 to TRBJ1-5, with 7 bases lining up with TRBD1. Germline lookup yields CDR1 SGHKS and CDR2 YYEKEE (reference sequence). V was pared by 4 bases and J by 1 base, with 8 bases of the junction left unmatched. CDR3 size: 16 residues. The CDR3 region is CASSGGSGGSNQPQHF. For the CDR3, the DNA is TGTGCCAGCAGCGGAGGATCAGGGGGAAGCAATCAGCCCCAGCATTTT.

The genes are TRBV30 and TRBJ1-1, with 8 bases matching TRBD1. Germline CDR1 GTSNPN, CDR2 SVGIG (reference sequence). The CDR3 length is 12 residues. V lost 4 bases to trimming and J lost 3 bases; unmatched junction nucleotides: 1. The CDR3 DNA reads TGTGCCTGGATACAGGGGGACACTGAAGCTTTCTTT. Amino acids: CAWIQGDTEAFF.

This rearrangement joins TRBV7-9 to TRBJ2-7, with 8 bases matching TRBD2. Per germline, CDR1 SEHNR and CDR2 FQNEAQ (reference sequence). V lost 4 bases, J lost 7 bases, and 9 bases stayed unmatched. The CDR3 totals 14 residues. CDR3 sequence reads: CASSWDNGGDEQYF. The CDR3 region has the DNA TGTGCCAGCAGCTGGGACAACGGGGGGGATGAGCAGTACTTC.

CDR3 coding DNA: TGTGCCAGCAGCCCACGCACAAGATTCTACGAGCAGTACTTC. Encoded protein: CASSPRTRFYEQYF. The chain carries TRBV3-1 (or the pseudogene TRBV3-2) and TRBJ2-7; no clear D. Germline values: CDR1 LGHDT, CDR2 YNNKEL (reference sequence). Trimming stripped 4 bases from V and 3 bases from J, with 13 bases between. The CDR3 is 14 residues long.

The DNA of the CDR3 is TGTGCCAGCAGCCCAAACACAGGGGGCCTTTACAATGAGCAGTTCTTC. Its translation is CASSPNTGGLYNEQFF. V is TRBV5-5 and J is TRBJ2-1; TRBD1 matches at 9 bases. The CDR3 length is 16 residues. Per germline, CDR1 SGHKS and CDR2 YYEKEE (reference sequence). J was trimmed by 4 bases and V by 4 bases; bases with no gene match: 9.

This sequence joins TRBV5-6 and TRBJ2-7; D is undetermined. CDR1 SGHDT and CDR2 YYEEEE come from the germline V gene. V lost 0 bases to trimming and J lost 6 bases, with 7 bases between them. The CDR3 has 12 residues. For the CDR3, the DNA is TGTGCCAGCAGCTTGGGGGCAGTCGAGCAGTACTTC. Its protein product is CASSLGAVEQYF.

This clone was detected only a few times. CDR3 protein: CASSLEGGAGNTIYF. DNA of the CDR3: TGTGCCAGCAGCTTAGAAGGGGGTGCTGGAAACACCATATATTTT. This sequence joins TRBV7-9 and TRBJ1-3, with D perhaps TRBD1 (6 bases). The V end lost 1 base, the J end lost 2 bases, and 9 bases lay between the germline ends. The CDR3 spans 15 residues. Germline assignment: CDR1 SEHNR and CDR2 FQNEAQ (reference sequence).

CDR3: CASSFEGRGEKLFF. CDR3 in DNA: TGTGCCAGCAGCTTTGAAGGGAGGGGTGAAAAACTGTTTTTT. This chain uses TRBV11-2 with TRBJ1-4; maybe TRBD1 (5 bases). The ends were cut back, 3 bases at V and 7 bases at J, with 12 bases in the middle. The germline CDR1 and CDR2 sequences are SGHAT and FQNNGV. The CDR3 is made up of 14 amino acids.

The table lists this clone with a few counts. The CDR3 bases are TGTGCCAGCGGTTCTCCGGCGCGGCAACAAGAGACCCAGTACTTC. Its translation: CASGSPARQQETQYF. The gene calls are TRBV2 and TRBJ2-5; no definite D call. V was cut by 8 bases and J by 2 bases, with 18 bases left in between. The CDR3 has 15 residues. Germline V gives CDR1 SNHLY, CDR2 FYNNEI. The full variable domain, rest sourced from reference TRBV2 and TRBJ2-5, is EPEVTQTPSHQVTQMGQEVILRCVPISNHLYFYWYRQILGQKVEFLVSFYNNEISEKSEIFDDQFSVERPDGSNFTLKIRSTKLEDSAMYFCASGSPARQQETQYFGPGTRLLVL.

The chain has TRBV19 and TRBJ2-1; 7 bases fit TRBD1. CDR3 size: 14 residues. Germline V CDR1 and CDR2: LNHDA, SQIVND (reference sequence). Trimming at V came to 3 bases and at J to 7 bases, leaving 6 bases not matched to a gene. The CDR3 DNA is TGTGCCAGTAGTATCGACAGGGTGAGGAATGAGCAGTTCTTC. Translating it yields CASSIDRVRNEQFF.

The chain combines TRBV19 with TRBJ1-1; perhaps TRBD1 as D (6 bases). From germline, CDR1 is LNHDA and CDR2 SQIVND (reference sequence). The CDR3 has 14 amino acids. V lost 1 base to trimming and J lost 6 bases, with 12 bases between them. CDR3 in amino acids: CASSIGGGRAEAFF. The CDR3 DNA is TGTGCCAGTAGTATAGGGGGGGGGCGAGCTGAAGCTTTCTTT.